Following are 25 T cell receptor beta chains from one sample sequenced in a study of naive and memory T cell subsets. The beta constant-region primer was an equimolar mix of two oligonucleotides covering TRBC1 and TRBC2. TCRdb reprocessed the UMI-ligation and nested PCR reads with MiXCR, giving one entry per CDR3 protein. The data hold roughly 140,000 distinct CDR3 sequences, with about a sixth observed a single time. The sequenced sample was naive CD4+ T cells from blood. The receptors originated from a human donor in good health.

The chain recombines TRBV25-1 with TRBJ2-3; perhaps D is TRBD1 or TRBD2 (7 bases each). Trimming cost V 10 bases and J 4 bases, with 21 bases left between them. Germline V gene sequence: CDR1 MGHDK, CDR2 SYGVNS. The CDR3 covers 15 residues. The DNA for the CDR3 is TGTGCCACCGAAGGGGGCGGGAGTTACGCAGATACGCAGTATTTT. Translating it yields CATEGGGSYADTQYF.

The CDR3 spells CASSGDYNEQYF. CDR3 DNA: TGTGCCAGCAGTGGGGACTACAACGAGCAGTACTTC. This chain connects TRBV2 to TRBJ2-7; TRBD2 matches 7 bases. The V gene's germline CDR1 is SNHLY and CDR2 FYNNEI. V lost 4 bases, J lost 5 bases, and 2 bases stayed unmatched. This CDR3 comprises 12 residues.

Only a few counts were recorded for this clonotype. The genes are TRBV9 and TRBJ2-5, with D unresolved. Trimming took 0 bases from V and 9 from J, leaving 12 bases between them. Germline CDR1 SGDLS, CDR2 YYNGEE. CDR3 length: 13 residues. CDR3 bases: TGTGCCAGCAGCGTAGACAGCCTCGAGGCCCAGTACTTC. Translation gives CASSVDSLEAQYF.

In this sample, this clonotype turned up a few times. This rearrangement joins TRBV20-1 to TRBJ2-6; 8 nucleotides agree with TRBD1. V shed 5 bases and J 0 bases; nucleotides not matched to a gene: 6. The CDR3 is 16 residues long. The germline V gene encodes CDR1 DFQATT and CDR2 SNEGSKA (reference sequence). Here the CDR3 reads CSASGQGPSGANVLTF. The DNA for the CDR3 is TGCAGTGCTTCTGGACAGGGCCCCTCTGGGGCCAACGTCCTGACTTTC.

This clonotype was counted a few times. This CDR3 reads CASSRPGLAGGTYNEQFF. In DNA form, the CDR3 reads TGTGCCAGCAGCCGACCGGGACTAGCGGGAGGGACGTACAATGAGCAGTTCTTC. The chain joins TRBV12-3 or TRBV12-4 to TRBJ2-1; 16 bases line up with TRBD2. V shed 6 bases and J 4 bases; nucleotides not matched to a gene: 9. The CDR3 sequence is 18 residues long.

This clonotype has more than one count but fewer than ten. The genes are TRBV27 and TRBJ2-3, with 9 positions matching TRBD1. V shed 3 bases, J shed 5 bases, and the junction held 12 bases outside the gene matches. CDR1 and CDR2 (germline): MNHEY, SMNVEV (reference sequence). This CDR3 is 17 amino acids long. CDR3 DNA sequence: TGTGCCAGCAGTTTTCGGGCAAGACAGGGGGTTGGAGATACGCAGTATTTT. Protein sequence: CASSFRARQGVGDTQYF.

This clonotype was recorded a few times. The chain uses TRBV20-1 and TRBJ2-2, with 10 nucleotides matching TRBD2. J gave up 5 bases and V 6 bases, and 9 bases lay outside the gene matches. This CDR3 comprises 15 residues. Germline V gene sequence: CDR1 DFQATT, CDR2 SNEGSKA (reference sequence). CDR3: CSARLAGVYTGELFF. Written as DNA, the CDR3 is TGCAGTGCGCGGCTAGCGGGAGTCTATACCGGGGAGCTGTTTTTT.

The chain has TRBV20-1 and TRBJ1-5, with 9 bases fitting TRBD1. V gave up 1 base and J gave up 4 bases; unmatched junction bases: 8. CDR1 and CDR2 (germline): DFQATT, SNEGSKA (reference sequence). This CDR3 is 16 amino acids long. CDR3 DNA: TGCAGTGCTAGAGCCGACAACAGGGGGCGTAATCAGCCCCAGCATTTT. It encodes CSARADNRGRNQPQHF.

The chain uses TRBV6-6 and TRBJ1-1; no firm D call. The germline gives CDR1 MNHNY, CDR2 SVGAGI (reference sequence). The CDR3 is made up of 13 amino acids. V lost 2 bases, J lost 1 base, and 5 bases lay in between. CDR3 DNA sequence: TGTGCCAGCAGTTACGCCTCGAACACTGAAGCTTTCTTT. Its translation: CASSYASNTEAFF.

This clonotype was seen more than once but under ten times. The V and J genes are TRBV19 and TRBJ1-5; D remains ambiguous. This CDR3 region has 17 residues. CDR1 and CDR2 from the germline V gene are LNHDA and SQIVND (reference sequence). V was trimmed by 3 bases and J by 0 bases, leaving 15 bases between them. The CDR3 sequence is CASSIWFRSYSNQPQHF. CDR3 coding DNA: TGTGCCAGTAGTATTTGGTTTCGGTCATATAGCAATCAGCCCCAGCATTTT.

This clonotype has just a few counts. The rearrangement uses TRBV20-1 and TRBJ2-6, with a weak D call TRBD2 (5 bases). This CDR3 has 13 residues. CDR1 and CDR2 (germline): DFQATT, SNEGSKA (reference sequence). V was pared by 7 bases and J by 0 bases, with 7 bases between. The CDR3 region is CSVRDSGANVLTF. The CDR3 nucleotides are TGCAGTGTACGGGACTCTGGGGCCAACGTCCTGACTTTC.

The rearrangement links TRBV7-8 to TRBJ2-1; D could derive from TRBD1 or TRBD2 (5 bases each). Per the germline V gene, CDR1 is SGHVS and CDR2 is FQNEAQ. Deletions cut 5 bases from V and 4 bases from J, with 18 bases between. The CDR3 loop spans 16 amino acids. The CDR3 reads CASSPLGTANYNEQFF. The CDR3, as DNA: TGTGCCAGCAGCCCACTTGGGACGGCGAATTACAATGAGCAGTTCTTC.

This clonotype was observed a handful of times. This rearrangement joins TRBV5-1 to TRBJ1-1; D is perhaps TRBD1 (5 bases). Germline V gene data show CDR1 as SGHRS and CDR2 as YFSETQ. This CDR3 has 14 residues. V dropped 4 bases and J dropped 10 bases, with 20 bases sitting between them. The CDR3 nucleotides are TGCGCCAGCAGCATAAGGGACGTCCTTAACGGAGCTTTCTTT. It yields the protein CASSIRDVLNGAFF.

This clonotype was observed a few times. The gene calls are TRBV5-1 and TRBJ1-1; possibly TRBD1 for D (5 bases). In germline, CDR1 is SGHRS, CDR2 YFSETQ. The CDR3 runs 15 residues. Deletions cut 2 bases from V and 4 bases from J, with 15 bases between. CDR3: CASSFGNKGFTEAFF. In DNA form, the CDR3 reads TGCGCCAGCAGCTTCGGGAATAAGGGGTTCACTGAAGCTTTCTTT.

J is TRBJ2-1 and V is TRBV20-1; D perhaps matches TRBD2 (6 bases). From germline, CDR1 is DFQATT and CDR2 SNEGSKA (reference sequence). With 3 bases removed from V and 6 bases from J, the gap between germline ends came to 24 bases. The CDR3 runs to 17 residues. CDR3 region: CSASREGSGKVGNEQFF. The CDR3 DNA follows: TGCAGTGCTAGCAGGGAAGGTAGCGGTAAGGTGGGCAATGAGCAGTTCTTC.

This clonotype occurred a few times. The chain has TRBV6-4 and TRBJ2-3; 7 nucleotides line up with TRBD2. Trimming cost V 6 bases and J 0 bases; bases outside gene matches: 6. The CDR3 has 15 residues. Looked up from germline, CDR1 is MRHNA and CDR2 is SNTAGT. The CDR3 DNA is TGTGCCAGCAGGGTAGCGGGCACTAGCACAGATACGCAGTATTTT. Its translation is CASRVAGTSTDTQYF.

Only a few counts were recorded for this clonotype. The chain has TRBV4-1 and TRBJ2-5; D possibly matches TRBD1 or TRBD2 (5 bases each). V lost 5 bases and J lost 5, with 18 bases in between. In germline, CDR1 is MGHRA, CDR2 YSYEKL. The CDR3 runs to 15 residues. The CDR3 reads CASSAQSWWGETQYF. The CDR3 DNA sequence: TGCGCCAGCAGCGCTCAGTCGTGGTGGGGGGAGACCCAGTACTTC.

This clonotype was seen a handful of times. This chain connects TRBV20-1 to TRBJ2-7; D is perhaps TRBD2 (6 bases). The CDR3 length is 17 residues. V was clipped by 1 base and J by 7 bases, with 26 bases between them. Germline CDR1 DFQATT, CDR2 SNEGSKA (reference sequence). In DNA, the CDR3 is TGCAGTGCTAGAGTCGCCCTGGGACTCCCCCTTAGGTGGGAGCAGTACTTC. This codes for CSARVALGLPLRWEQYF.

The table lists this clonotype with many counts. The chain recombines TRBV20-1 with TRBJ2-3; 9 bases align to TRBD2. The CDR3 totals 14 residues. V trimming: 3 bases; J trimming: 1 base; junction bases outside the gene matches: 2. CDR1 DFQATT and CDR2 SNEGSKA come from the germline V gene (reference sequence). The CDR3 spells CSASAGGRTDTQYF. CDR3 nucleotides: TGCAGTGCTAGTGCGGGAGGGCGCACAGATACGCAGTATTTT.

This clonotype has just a few counts. V usage is TRBV24-1 and J usage is TRBJ2-1; 9 bases line up with TRBD1. Trimming at V came to 5 bases and at J to 6 bases, leaving 10 bases not matched to a gene. CDR1 is KGHDR, CDR2 SFDVKD, per germline. The CDR3 length is 16 residues. The CDR3 region has the DNA TGTGCCACCAGTGTCGAGGGACAGGGCGATAGCAATGAGCAGTTCTTC. This codes for CATSVEGQGDSNEQFF.

In this sample, this clonotype turned up once. V and J are TRBV11-2 and TRBJ2-3; 10 bases map to TRBD2. Germline V CDR1 and CDR2: SGHAT, FQNNGV. This CDR3 has 16 residues. The ends lost 3 bases at V and 3 bases at J; junction bases unmatched: 6. The chain's CDR3 is CASSLLAGEETDTQYF. The CDR3 region has the DNA TGTGCCAGCAGCTTGCTAGCGGGAGAAGAGACAGATACGCAGTATTTT.

A few counts support this clonotype. The chain recombines TRBV4-1 with TRBJ1-1, with D maybe TRBD1 (6 bases). Deletions cut 3 bases from V and 1 base from J, with 15 bases between. The CDR3 is 16 residues long. Germline V gene sequence: CDR1 MGHRA, CDR2 YSYEKL. CDR3 in amino acids: CASSHGEGQPNTEAFF. CDR3 bases: TGCGCCAGCAGCCACGGGGAAGGACAGCCGAACACTGAAGCTTTCTTT.

The chain recombines TRBV12-3 or TRBV12-4 with TRBJ1-1; possibly TRBD1 for D (6 bases). The CDR3 length is 13 residues. The V and J ends lost 2 bases and 10 bases respectively, with 14 bases between them. The CDR3 here is CASSLSPLQGAFF. The CDR3 nucleotides are TGTGCCAGCAGTTTAAGTCCGTTACAGGGAGCTTTCTTT.

The chain employs TRBV30 and TRBJ2-2; the D gene is possibly TRBD2 (6 bases). The V end lost 5 bases, the J end lost 0 bases, and 10 bases lay between the germline ends. The CDR3 contains 14 residues. CDR1 and CDR2 (germline): GTSNPN, SVGIG (reference sequence). CDR3 in amino acids: CAWVRDSNTGELFF. The CDR3 nucleotides are TGTGCCTGGGTCCGGGACTCGAACACCGGGGAGCTGTTTTTT.

The V and J genes are TRBV18 and TRBJ2-5, with D perhaps matching TRBD2 (5 bases). Germline V gene sequence: CDR1 KGHSH, CDR2 LQKENI. This CDR3 contains 13 residues. Trimming shortened V by 6 bases and J by 0 bases, and 8 bases separated the two germline ends. CDR3 loop: CASSVGNQETQYF. The DNA of the CDR3 is TGTGCCAGCTCCGTCGGGAACCAAGAGACCCAGTACTTC.